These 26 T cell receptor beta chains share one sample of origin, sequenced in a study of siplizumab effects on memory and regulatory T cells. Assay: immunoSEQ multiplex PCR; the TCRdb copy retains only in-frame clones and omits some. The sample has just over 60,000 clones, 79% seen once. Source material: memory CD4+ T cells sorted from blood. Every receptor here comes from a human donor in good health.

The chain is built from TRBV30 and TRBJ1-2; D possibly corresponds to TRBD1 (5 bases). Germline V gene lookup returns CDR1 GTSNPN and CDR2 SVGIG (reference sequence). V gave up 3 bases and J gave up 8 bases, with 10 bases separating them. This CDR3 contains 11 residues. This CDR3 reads CAWSRVQGYTF. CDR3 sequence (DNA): TGTGCCTGGAGCAGGGTACAGGGCTACACCTTC.

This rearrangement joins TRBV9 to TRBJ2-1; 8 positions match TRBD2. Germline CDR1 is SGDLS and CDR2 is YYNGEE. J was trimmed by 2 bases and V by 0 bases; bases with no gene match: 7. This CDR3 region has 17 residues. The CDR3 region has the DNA TGTGCCAGCAGCGTAGCCCCAGCGGGGGTTACCTACAATGAGCAGTTCTTC. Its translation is CASSVAPAGVTYNEQFF.

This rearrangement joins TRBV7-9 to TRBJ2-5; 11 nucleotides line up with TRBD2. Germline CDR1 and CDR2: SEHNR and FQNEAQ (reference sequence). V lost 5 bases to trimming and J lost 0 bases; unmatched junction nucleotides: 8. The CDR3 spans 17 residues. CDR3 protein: CASSPGASGGNQETQYF. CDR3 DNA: TGTGCCAGCAGCCCAGGGGCTAGCGGGGGGAACCAAGAGACCCAGTACTTC.

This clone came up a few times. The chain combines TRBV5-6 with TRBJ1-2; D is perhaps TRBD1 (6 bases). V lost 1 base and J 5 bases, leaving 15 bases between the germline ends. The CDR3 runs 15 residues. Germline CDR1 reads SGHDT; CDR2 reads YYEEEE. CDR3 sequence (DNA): TGTGCCAGCAGCTTGCTCGGACAGCCCGCGTATGGCTACACCTTC. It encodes CASSLLGQPAYGYTF.

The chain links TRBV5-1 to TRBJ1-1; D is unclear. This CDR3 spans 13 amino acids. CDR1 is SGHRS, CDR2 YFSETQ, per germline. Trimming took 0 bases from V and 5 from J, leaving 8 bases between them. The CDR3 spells CASSLEEGTEAFF. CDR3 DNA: TGCGCCAGCAGCTTGGAGGAGGGAACTGAAGCTTTCTTT.

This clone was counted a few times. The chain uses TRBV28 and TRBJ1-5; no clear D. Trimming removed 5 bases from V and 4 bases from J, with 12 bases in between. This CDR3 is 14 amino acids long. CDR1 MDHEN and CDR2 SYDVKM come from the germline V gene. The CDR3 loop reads CASSLSGGNQPQHF. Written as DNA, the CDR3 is TGTGCCAGCAGTCTTTCAGGAGGAAATCAGCCCCAGCATTTT.

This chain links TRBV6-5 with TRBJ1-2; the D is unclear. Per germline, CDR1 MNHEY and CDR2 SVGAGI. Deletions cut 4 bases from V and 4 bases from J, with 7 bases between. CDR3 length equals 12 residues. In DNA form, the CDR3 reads TGTGCCAGCAGTTTAGTCTTCTATGGCTACACCTTC. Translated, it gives CASSLVFYGYTF.

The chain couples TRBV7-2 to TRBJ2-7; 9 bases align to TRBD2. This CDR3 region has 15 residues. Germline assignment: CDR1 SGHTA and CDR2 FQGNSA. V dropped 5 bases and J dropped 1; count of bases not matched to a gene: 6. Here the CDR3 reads CASSPSSGISYEQYF. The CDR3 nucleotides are TGTGCCAGCAGCCCATCTAGCGGGATTTCCTACGAGCAGTACTTC.

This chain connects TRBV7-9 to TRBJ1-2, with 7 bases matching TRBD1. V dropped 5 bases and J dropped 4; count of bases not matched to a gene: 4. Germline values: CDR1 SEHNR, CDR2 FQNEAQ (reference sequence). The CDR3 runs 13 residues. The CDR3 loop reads CASSPGTVYGYTF. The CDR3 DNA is TGTGCCAGCAGCCCGGGGACAGTCTATGGCTACACCTTC. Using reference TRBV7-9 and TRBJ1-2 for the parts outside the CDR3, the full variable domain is DTGVSQNPRHKITKRGQNVTFRCDPISEHNRLYWYRQTLGQGPEFLTYFQNEAQLEKSRLLSDRFSAERPKGSFSTLEIQRTEQGDSAMYLCASSPGTVYGYTFGSGTRLTVV.

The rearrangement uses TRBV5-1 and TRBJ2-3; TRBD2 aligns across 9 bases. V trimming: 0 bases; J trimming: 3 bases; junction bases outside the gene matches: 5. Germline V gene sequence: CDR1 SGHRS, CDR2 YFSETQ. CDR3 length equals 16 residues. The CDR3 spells CASSLATLAGTDTQYF. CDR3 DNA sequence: TGCGCCAGCAGCTTGGCCACCCTAGCGGGGACAGATACGCAGTATTTT.

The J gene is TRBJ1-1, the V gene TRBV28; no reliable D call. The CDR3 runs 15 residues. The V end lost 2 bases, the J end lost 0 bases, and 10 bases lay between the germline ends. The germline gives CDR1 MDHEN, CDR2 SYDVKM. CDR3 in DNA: TGTGCCAGCAGTTTAACTGTCAGGATGAACACTGAAGCTTTCTTT. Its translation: CASSLTVRMNTEAFF.

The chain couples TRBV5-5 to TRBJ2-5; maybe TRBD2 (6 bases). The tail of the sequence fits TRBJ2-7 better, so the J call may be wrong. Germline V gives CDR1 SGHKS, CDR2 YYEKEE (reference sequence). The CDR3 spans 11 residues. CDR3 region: CASMEGNEQYF. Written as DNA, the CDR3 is TGTGCCAGCATGGAGGGCAACGAGCAGTACTTC.

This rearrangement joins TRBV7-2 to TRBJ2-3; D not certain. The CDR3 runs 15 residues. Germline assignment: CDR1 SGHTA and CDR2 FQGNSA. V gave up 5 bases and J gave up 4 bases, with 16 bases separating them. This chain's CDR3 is CASSPLGFRADTQYF. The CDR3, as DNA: TGTGCCAGCAGCCCGCTAGGGTTTCGGGCAGATACGCAGTATTTT.

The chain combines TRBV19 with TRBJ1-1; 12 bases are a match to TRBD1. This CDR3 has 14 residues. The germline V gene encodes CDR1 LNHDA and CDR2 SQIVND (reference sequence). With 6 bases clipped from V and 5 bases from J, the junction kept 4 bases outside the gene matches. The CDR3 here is CASRMGQGATEAFF. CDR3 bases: TGTGCCAGTAGAATGGGACAGGGGGCAACTGAAGCTTTCTTT.

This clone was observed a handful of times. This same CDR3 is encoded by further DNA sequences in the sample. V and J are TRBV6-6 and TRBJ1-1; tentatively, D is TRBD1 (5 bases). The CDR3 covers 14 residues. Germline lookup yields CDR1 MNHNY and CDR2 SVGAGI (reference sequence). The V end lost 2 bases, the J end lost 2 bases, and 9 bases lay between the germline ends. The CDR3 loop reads CASSYSDRNTEAFF. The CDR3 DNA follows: TGTGCCAGCAGTTACAGTGACAGAAACACTGAAGCTTTCTTT.

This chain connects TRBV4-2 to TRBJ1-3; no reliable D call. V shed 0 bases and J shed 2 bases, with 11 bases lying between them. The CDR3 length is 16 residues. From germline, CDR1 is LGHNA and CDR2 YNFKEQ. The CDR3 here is CASSQEIVVTGNTIYF. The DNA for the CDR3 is TGTGCCAGCAGCCAAGAGATCGTGGTGACTGGAAACACCATATATTTT.

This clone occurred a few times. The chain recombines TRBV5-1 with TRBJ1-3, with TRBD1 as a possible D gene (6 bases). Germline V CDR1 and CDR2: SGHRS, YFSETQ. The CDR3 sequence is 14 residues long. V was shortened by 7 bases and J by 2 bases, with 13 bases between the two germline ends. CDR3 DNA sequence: TGCGCCAGCGGGCGGGACAATCCTGGAAACACCATATATTTT. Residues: CASGRDNPGNTIYF.

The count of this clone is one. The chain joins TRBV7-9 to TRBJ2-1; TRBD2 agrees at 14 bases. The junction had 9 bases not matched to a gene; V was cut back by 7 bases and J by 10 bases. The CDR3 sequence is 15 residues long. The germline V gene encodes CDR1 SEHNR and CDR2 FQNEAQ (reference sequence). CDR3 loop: CASTGPGLAGGEQFF. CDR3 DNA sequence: TGTGCCAGCACGGGACCCGGACTAGCGGGGGGAGAGCAGTTCTTC.

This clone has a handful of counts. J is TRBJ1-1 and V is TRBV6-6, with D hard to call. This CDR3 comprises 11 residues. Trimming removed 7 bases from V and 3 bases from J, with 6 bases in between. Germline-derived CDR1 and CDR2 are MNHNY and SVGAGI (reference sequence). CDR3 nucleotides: TGTGCCAGCATTGGGGACACTGAAGCTTTCTTT. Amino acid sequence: CASIGDTEAFF.

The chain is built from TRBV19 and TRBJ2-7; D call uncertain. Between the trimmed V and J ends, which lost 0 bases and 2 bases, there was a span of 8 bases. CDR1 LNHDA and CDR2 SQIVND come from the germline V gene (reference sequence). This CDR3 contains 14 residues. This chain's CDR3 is CASSIDMETYEQYF. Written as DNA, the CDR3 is TGTGCCAGTAGTATAGATATGGAAACCTACGAGCAGTACTTC.

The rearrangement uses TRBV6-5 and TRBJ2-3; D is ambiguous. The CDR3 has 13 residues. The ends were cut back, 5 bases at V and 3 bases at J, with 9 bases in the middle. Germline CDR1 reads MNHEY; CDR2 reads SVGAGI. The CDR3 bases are TGTGCCAGCAGTCCTCAAGGGACAGATACGCAGTATTTT. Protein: CASSPQGTDTQYF.

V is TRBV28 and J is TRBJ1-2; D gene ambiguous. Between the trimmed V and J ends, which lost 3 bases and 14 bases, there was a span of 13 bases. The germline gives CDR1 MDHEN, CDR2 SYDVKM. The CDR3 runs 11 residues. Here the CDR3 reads CASSFSRSRTF. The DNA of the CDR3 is TGTGCCAGCAGTTTCTCCCGGAGTAGGACCTTC.

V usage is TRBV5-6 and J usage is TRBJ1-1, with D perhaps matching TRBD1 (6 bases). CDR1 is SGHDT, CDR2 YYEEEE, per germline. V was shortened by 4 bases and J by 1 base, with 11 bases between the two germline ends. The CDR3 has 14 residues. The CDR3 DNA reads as TGTGCCAGCAGCCCGCAGGGGTGGAACACTGAAGCTTTCTTT. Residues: CASSPQGWNTEAFF.

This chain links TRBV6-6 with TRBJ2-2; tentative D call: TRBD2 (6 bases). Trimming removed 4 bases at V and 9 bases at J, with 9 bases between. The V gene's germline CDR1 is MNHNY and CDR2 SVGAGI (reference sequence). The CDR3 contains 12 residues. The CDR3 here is CASSWGEWELFF. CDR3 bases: TGTGCCAGCAGTTGGGGGGAGTGGGAGCTGTTTTTT.

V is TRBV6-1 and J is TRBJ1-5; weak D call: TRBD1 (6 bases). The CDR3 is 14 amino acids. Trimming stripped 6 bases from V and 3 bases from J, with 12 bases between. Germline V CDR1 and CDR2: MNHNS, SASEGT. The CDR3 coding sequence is TGTGCCAGCAGACGCCGGGACACCAATCAGCCCCAGCATTTT. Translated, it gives CASRRRDTNQPQHF.

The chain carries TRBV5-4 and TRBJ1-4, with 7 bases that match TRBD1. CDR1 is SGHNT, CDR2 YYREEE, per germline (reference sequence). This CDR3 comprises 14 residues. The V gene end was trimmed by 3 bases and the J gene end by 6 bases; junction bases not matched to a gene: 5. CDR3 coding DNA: TGTGCCAGCAGCTCGACAGGGCCGGATGAAAAACTGTTTTTT. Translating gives CASSSTGPDEKLFF. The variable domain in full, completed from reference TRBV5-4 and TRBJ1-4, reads ETGVTQSPTHLIKTRGQQVTLRCSSQSGHNTVSWYQQALGQGPQFIFQYYREEENGRGNFPPRFSGLQFPNYSSELNVNALELDDSALYLCASSSTGPDEKLFFGSGTQLSVL.